This TCR beta chain was retrieved from a study of T cell responses to AZD1222 COVID-19 vaccine. General study results and limits: Spike-specific TCR repertoires showed rising breadth and depth after two AZD1222 doses. Sampling that yielded the repertoires occurred only after the peak T cell response.

The protocol was immunoSEQ multiplex PCR, while the TCRdb copy is restricted to in-frame clones and leaves out a portion. The data show 90,000 to 120,000 clones, approximately 86% seen once. The CDR3 extends over 15 amino acids. Germline lookup yields CDR1 SGHTA and CDR2 FQGTGA. The V and J ends lost 5 bases and 4 bases, in that order; junction bases with no gene match: 6. With regard to this clone: Its antigen is unknown.

V and J are TRBV7-3 and TRBJ2-1; 9 bases fit TRBD2. The sequence was collected from an adult in good health. The material was peripheral blood, obtained on day 0 of AZD1222 vaccination. CDR3: CASSISGGPYNEQFF. The CDR3 nucleotides are TGTGCCAGCAGCATCAGCGGGGGGCCTTACAATGAGCAGTTCTTC.